This TCR beta chain was identified in a study of blood T cell repertoires in COVID-19. Study summary: The study drew acute and convalescent COVID-19 samples from the United States, Italy and Spain.

TCRdb's copy holds only in-frame clones and misses some; the assay was immunoSEQ multiplex PCR. Among roughly 120,000 clones, around 86% were seen once, and the ten largest hold roughly 5.4%. Trimming cost V 4 bases and J 3 bases; bases outside gene matches: 8. The CDR3 extends over 16 amino acids. The germline V gene encodes CDR1 SGHRS and CDR2 YFSETQ. This receptor was obtained from a human donor in a cohort sampled during active COVID-19. The specimen was peripheral blood. V usage is TRBV5-1 and J usage is TRBJ2-3; 10 bases are a match to TRBD2. CDR3 sequence reads: CASSRTSGRVTDTQYF. CDR3 DNA: TGCGCCAGCAGCCGGACTAGCGGAAGGGTGACAGATACGCAGTATTTT.